Listed below are T cell receptor beta chains from one sample, sequenced in a study of cytomegalovirus exposure and HLA in healthy donors. The repertoire was sequenced with immunoSEQ multiplex PCR; TCRdb's copy has only in-frame clones and lacks some. The sample has tens of thousands of clones; roughly 84% are singletons. Sequencing was done on a sample of PBMCs. The receptors come from a man under 40 in good health and CMV-seronegative. CDR3s include the opening cysteine and the closing phenylalanine or tryptophan. Fields, in order: V gene, D gene, clone size, J gene, CDR3 DNA, CDR3 protein. The D gene is left open where the match is weak. Clone size is shown for a subset of rows, as once, few, many or a class of expanded clone.

TRBV19,NA,NA,TRBJ1-5,TGTGCCAGTACGGCCCGGGGTTGGGGCAATCAGCCCCAGCATTTT,CASTARGWGNQPQHF
TRBV9,NA,few,TRBJ1-5,TGTGCCAGCAGCCCAACCCTTGGGGAGAATCAGCCCCAGCATTTT,CASSPTLGENQPQHF
TRBV11-2,NA,NA,TRBJ1-1,TGTGCCAGCAGCTTAACCCACAGCTTGAACACTGAAGCTTTCTTT,CASSLTHSLNTEAFF
TRBV11-2,TRBD1,few,TRBJ1-1,TGTGCCAGCAGCGAAAGAACAGGGGGGGATAAAAGGACTGAAGCTTTCTTT,CASSERTGGDKRTEAFF
TRBV28,TRBD2,NA,TRBJ2-6,TGTGCCAGCAGTTCGGGGGGGCGGAGTGGGGCCAACGTCCTGACTTTC,CASSSGGRSGANVLTF
TRBV28,TRBD1,NA,TRBJ1-1,TGTGCCAGCCGACTTTTTCCCGGGACAGAGAACACTGAAGCTTTCTTT,CASRLFPGTENTEAFF
TRBV7-8,TRBD1,few,TRBJ2-5,TGTGCCAGCAGCTTGGGAACGACAGGGACAAGAGAAGAGACCCAGTACTTC,CASSLGTTGTREETQYF
TRBV5-6,NA,NA,TRBJ1-1,TGTGCCAGCAGCTCACGAGGGCGCGTAACTGAAGCTTTCTTT,CASSSRGRVTEAFF
TRBV7-2,NA,NA,TRBJ1-3,TGTGCCAGCAGTCAGGGCGACAGCCACTCTGGAAACACCATATATTTT,CASSQGDSHSGNTIYF
TRBV5-4,NA,NA,TRBJ1-1,TGTGCCAGCAGCGCTGACATGAACACTGAAGCTTTCTTT,CASSADMNTEAFF
TRBV2,NA,NA,TRBJ1-1,TGTGCCAGCAACCTACAGGGCACAGGTAATACTGAAGCTTTCTTT,CASNLQGTGNTEAFF
TRBV19,TRBD1,NA,TRBJ1-5,TGTGCCAGTAGTGGGACAGGCAATCAGCCCCAGCATTTT,CASSGTGNQPQHF
TRBV2,TRBD1,NA,TRBJ2-4,TGTGCCAGCAGTGACACCTTGGGGGGGGACAGGGGAAACATTCAGTACTTC,CASSDTLGGDRGNIQYF
TRBV27,TRBD1,NA,TRBJ2-7,TGTGCCAGCAGTATAGGGACAGGGAGTGAGCAGTACTTC,CASSIGTGSEQYF
TRBV2,NA,NA,TRBJ1-6,TGTGCCAGCAGTGTCCAATACAGGGAAAATTCACCCCTCCACTTT,CASSVQYRENSPLHF
TRBV19,TRBD1,NA,TRBJ2-7,TGTGCCAGTAGTTCACCGGGACAGGGGCCTGGCGAGCAGTACTTC,CASSSPGQGPGEQYF
TRBV6-6,TRBD2,NA,TRBJ2-7,TGTGCCAGCAGTAACCCCTCCGGACTAGCGCACGAGCAGTACTTC,CASSNPSGLAHEQYF
TRBV19,TRBD1,NA,TRBJ2-5,TGTGCCAGTACCGCCAGGGGGCATGAGACCCAGTACTTC,CASTARGHETQYF
TRBV15,NA,NA,TRBJ2-2,TGTGCCACGAAAAGGGGTCTAACGAACACCGGGGAGCTGTTTTTT,CATKRGLTNTGELFF
TRBV7-2,TRBD2,NA,TRBJ2-2,TGTGCCAGCAGCCCAGGGGCTAGCGGGGGGGTGAACACCGGGGAGCTGTTTTTT,CASSPGASGGVNTGELFF
TRBV7-6,TRBD1,NA,TRBJ1-4,TGTGCCAGCAGCTCCGGACAGGGGAATGAAAAACTGTTTTTT,CASSSGQGNEKLFF
TRBV25-1,NA,NA,TRBJ1-5,TGTGCCAGCAGTGAATTTACGGTTTATCAGCCCCAGCATTTT,CASSEFTVYQPQHF
TRBV7-2,NA,NA,TRBJ2-5,TGTGCCAGCAGCCCCACAAGAGGGTACCAAGAGACCCAGTACTTC,CASSPTRGYQETQYF
TRBV7-2,NA,NA,TRBJ1-5,TGTGCCAGCAGCTTAGACGGGAGCGCGATGAGCAATCAGCCCCAGCATTTT,CASSLDGSAMSNQPQHF
TRBV30,NA,NA,TRBJ1-1,TGTGCCTGGGCCTATAAGGGGGCTGAAGCTTTCTTT,CAWAYKGAEAFF
TRBV6-5,TRBD1,NA,TRBJ1-2,TGTGCCACCTCCCCCTTTACAGGGGATGGCTACACCTTC,CATSPFTGDGYTF
TRBV7-2,NA,few,TRBJ2-6,TGTGCCAGCAGCTTAGCCCGAGTTCCTGGGGCCAACGTCCTGACTTTC,CASSLARVPGANVLTF
TRBV19,NA,once,TRBJ1-2,TGTGCCAGTAGTCCCCGGAGGTTCCGGGGAATAGGAGGCTACACCTTC,CASSPRRFRGIGGYTF
TRBV7-9,NA,NA,TRBJ1-2,TGTGCCAGCAGCTTTAACTCCCTGGCTAACTATGGCTACACCTTC,CASSFNSLANYGYTF
TRBV6-5,TRBD2,NA,TRBJ2-7,TGTGCCAGCAGCAAACTAGCGGGGGTAAACTACGAGCAGTACTTC,CASSKLAGVNYEQYF
TRBV7-3,NA,NA,TRBJ2-2,TGTGCCAGCAGCTTACAAAAGGGGTCGGCCGGGGAGCTGTTTTTT,CASSLQKGSAGELFF
TRBV4-2,NA,NA,TRBJ1-6,TGTGCCAGCAGCCAAGCGGAGGGGCAGGGTTCACCCCTCCACTTT,CASSQAEGQGSPLHF
TRBV7-2,NA,NA,TRBJ2-3,TGTGCCAGCAGCTTAGGACAGTACACAGATACGCAGTATTTT,CASSLGQYTDTQYF
TRBV7-6,NA,NA,TRBJ1-2,TGTGCCAGCAGTTCAGGGGAATGGGGCTATGGCTACACCTTC,CASSSGEWGYGYTF
TRBV7-6,NA,NA,TRBJ2-6,TGTGCCAGCAGCTTAAAAGCTGGCTCTGGGGCCAACGTCCTGACTTTC,CASSLKAGSGANVLTF
TRBV6-5,TRBD2,NA,TRBJ2-2,TGTGCCAGCAAGCGGGACCTGAACACCGGGGAGCTGTTTTTT,CASKRDLNTGELFF
TRBV19,TRBD1,NA,TRBJ1-1,TGTGCCAGTAGCATGTCAGGGGGAAGGAACACTGAAGCTTTCTTT,CASSMSGGRNTEAFF
TRBV5-6,NA,NA,TRBJ2-5,TGTGCCAGCAGGCCGTGGAGACAGTTCCAAGAGACCCAGTACTTC,CASRPWRQFQETQYF
TRBV18,NA,NA,TRBJ2-5,TGTGCCAGCTCATCTAGGGAGACCCAGTACTTC,CASSSRETQYF
TRBV10-3,TRBD2,NA,TRBJ2-7,TGTGCCATCAGTGGACTAGCTGGGCACTACGAGCAGTACTTC,CAISGLAGHYEQYF
TRBV5-6,TRBD1,NA,TRBJ2-1,TGTGCCAGCAGCCACAACCCTCAGGGGGCCTATGAGCAGTTCTTC,CASSHNPQGAYEQFF
TRBV30,NA,NA,TRBJ1-1,TGTGCCTGGAATGAGCGTCCTGGCATGAACACTGAAGCTTTCTTT,CAWNERPGMNTEAFF
TRBV7-6,NA,NA,TRBJ2-7,TGTGCCAGCAGCTTAGCTAGCGCAACGTACGAGCAGTACTTC,CASSLASATYEQYF
TRBV5-1,TRBD2,NA,TRBJ2-2,TGCGCCAGCAGCTTACTTTCTAGCGGGGGGCACACCGGGGAGCTGTTTTTT,CASSLLSSGGHTGELFF
TRBV19,TRBD1,NA,TRBJ2-7,TGTGCCAGTAGTAAAGGGACAGCCTACGAGCAGTACTTC,CASSKGTAYEQYF
TRBV2,TRBD2,once,TRBJ2-7,TGTGCCAGCAGGAGGGGAGCGGGGACGAGCTCCTACGAGCAGTACTTC,CASRRGAGTSSYEQYF
TRBV29-1,TRBD2,NA,TRBJ2-2,TGCAGCGTCAAAATAGCGGGAGGAGGGCCCGGGGAGCTGTTTTTT,CSVKIAGGGPGELFF
TRBV11-2,TRBD1,NA,TRBJ1-4,TGTGCCAGCAGCTTAGACAGGGGGCGTGAAAAACTGTTTTTT,CASSLDRGREKLFF
TRBV7-9,NA,NA,TRBJ1-5,TGTGCCAGCAGCTTAGCAGCCGGGAATCAGCCCCAGCATTTT,CASSLAAGNQPQHF
TRBV19,TRBD1,NA,TRBJ2-7,TGTGCCAGTAACCCGGGACAGGGGACCTACGAGCAGTACTTC,CASNPGQGTYEQYF
TRBV2,TRBD1,NA,TRBJ2-5,TGTGCCAGCAGCCGCCATGGACAGGGTGAGAAGACCCAGTACTTC,CASSRHGQGEKTQYF